This T cell receptor (beta chain) was identified in a study of cytomegalovirus exposure and HLA in healthy donors. CDR3 length equals 15 residues. Looked up from germline, CDR1 is PRHDT and CDR2 is FYEKMQ (reference sequence). The ends were cut back, 4 bases at V and 2 bases at J, with 14 bases in the middle. Repertoires were generated with immunoSEQ multiplex PCR, while TCRdb's copy carries only in-frame clones and drops some. This table has around 120,000 clones, about 87% appearing once. The rearrangement joins TRBV13 to TRBJ2-5, with D unresolved. Sequenced: PBMCs. The clonotype originates from a man younger than 30 in good health and CMV-seronegative. The CDR3 is CASSYRLLPQETQYF. CDR3 DNA: TGTGCCAGCAGCTACCGACTCCTACCACAAGAGACCCAGTACTTC.